This T cell receptor beta chain was obtained from a study of cytomegalovirus exposure and HLA in healthy donors. The PCR made use of 60 Vbeta and 13 Jbeta primers. Only in-frame clones appear in the TCRdb table, and some are missing; sequencing was by immunoSEQ multiplex PCR. The sample has 98,000 or so clones, about 80% seen once. Germline values: CDR1 SNHLY, CDR2 FYNNEI. This CDR3 has 14 amino acids. V dropped 6 bases and J dropped 3; count of bases not matched to a gene: 4. The receptor comes from a man between 35 and 55 years old in good health and CMV-seronegative. This chain links TRBV2 with TRBJ1-5; TRBD1 matches at 8 bases. Sequenced material: PBMCs. DNA of the CDR3: TGTGCCAGCAGCGGACAGGGCCTCAATCAGCCCCAGCATTTT. Translating it yields CASSGQGLNQPQHF.